The 8 T cell receptor beta chains below all came from one sample that was sequenced in a study of shared clonotypes between healthy human individuals. Clones were sequenced by immunoSEQ multiplex PCR, and TCRdb holds only the in-frame ones, with some missing. The data show about 1 million clones, 65% to 80% seen once. Sequencing was carried out using memory CD4+ T cells sorted from blood. Subset reported: CD45RA-negative fraction. The receptors shown here come from a man aged 18 to 35 in good health.

The chain uses TRBV4-1 and TRBJ2-2; no firm D call. The germline V gene has CDR1 MGHRA and CDR2 YSYEKL. Trimming took 1 base from V and 6 from J, leaving 9 bases between them. CDR3 length: 14 residues. CDR3 amino acids: CASSQGPWPGELFF. CDR3 nucleotide sequence: TGCGCCAGCAGCCAAGGCCCCTGGCCCGGGGAGCTGTTTTTT.

Only a few counts were recorded for this clone. The chain employs TRBV5-1 and TRBJ2-1; no clear D gene. Per germline, CDR1 SGHRS and CDR2 YFSETQ. The CDR3 spans 16 residues. V lost 5 bases and J lost 7, with 22 bases in between. CDR3 loop: CASRDPRAPFYNEQFF. Written as DNA, the CDR3 is TGCGCCAGCAGAGACCCCCGGGCCCCATTTTATAATGAGCAGTTCTTC.

The chain is built from TRBV7-6 and TRBJ2-4; 12 bases fit TRBD1. This CDR3 region has 15 residues. J was trimmed by 9 bases and V by 1 base; bases with no gene match: 4. Germline V gene sequence: CDR1 SGHVS, CDR2 FNYEAQ. This CDR3 reads CASSLEGTGGFIQYF. CDR3 in DNA: TGTGCCAGCAGCTTAGAAGGGACAGGGGGCTTCATTCAGTACTTC.

The chain is built from TRBV6-5 and TRBJ1-4, with D possibly matching TRBD1 (6 bases). Germline V gene lookup returns CDR1 MNHEY and CDR2 SVGAGI. CDR3 size: 14 residues. Trimming left V 6 bases short and J 7 bases short, with 15 bases between. The CDR3 loop reads CASSPRGSAEKLFF. As DNA, the CDR3 is TGTGCCAGCAGCCCCAGGGGATCTGCTGAAAAACTGTTTTTT.

The V gene is TRBV10-3, the J gene TRBJ2-5; D remains ambiguous. Trimming removed 8 bases from V and 5 bases from J, with 15 bases in between. Germline V gene lookup returns CDR1 ENHRY and CDR2 SYGVKD. The CDR3 sequence is 13 residues long. In DNA form, the CDR3 reads TGTGCCATCTCCCCCGGGCGAGTCGAGACCCAGTACTTC. It codes for CAISPGRVETQYF.

This chain joins TRBV2 and TRBJ1-2; TRBD1 is a possible D gene (5 bases). This CDR3 comprises 16 residues. The germline gives CDR1 SNHLY, CDR2 FYNNEI. With 0 bases removed from V and 4 bases from J, the gap between germline ends came to 15 bases. The CDR3 here is CASSEAEISGSYGYTF. CDR3 coding DNA: TGTGCCAGCAGTGAAGCGGAGATATCAGGGTCCTATGGCTACACCTTC.

As to this clone: Other DNA sequences in the same sample also yield this CDR3. This chain links TRBV4-2 with TRBJ2-7; 7 nucleotides agree with TRBD2. Germline V CDR1 and CDR2: LGHNA, YNFKEQ. The CDR3 extends over 14 amino acids. The V gene end was trimmed by 5 bases and the J gene end by 0 bases; junction bases not matched to a gene: 4. CDR3 amino acids: CASSLAGASYEQYF. CDR3 DNA sequence: TGTGCCAGCAGCTTAGCGGGTGCCTCCTACGAGCAGTACTTC.

The V gene is TRBV6-5, the J gene TRBJ1-2; possibly TRBD1 for D (5 bases). Germline V gene sequence: CDR1 MNHEY, CDR2 SVGAGI. Between the trimmed V and J ends, which lost 5 bases and 3 bases, there was a span of 13 bases. This CDR3 spans 14 amino acids. CDR3 region: CASSQPGYHYGYTF. In nucleotides, the CDR3 is TGTGCCAGCAGTCAGCCAGGGTACCACTATGGCTACACCTTC.